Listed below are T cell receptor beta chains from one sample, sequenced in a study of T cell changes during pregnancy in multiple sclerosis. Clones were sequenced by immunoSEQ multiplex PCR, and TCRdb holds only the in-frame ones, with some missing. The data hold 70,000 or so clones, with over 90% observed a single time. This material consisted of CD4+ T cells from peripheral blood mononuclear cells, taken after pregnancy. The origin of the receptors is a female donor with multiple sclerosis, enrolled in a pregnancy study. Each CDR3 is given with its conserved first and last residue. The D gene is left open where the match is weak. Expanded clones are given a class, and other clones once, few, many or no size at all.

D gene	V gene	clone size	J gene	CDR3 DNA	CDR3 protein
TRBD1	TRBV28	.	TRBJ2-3	TGTGCCAGCAGTTTAAGCGGGACAGGGAGGACAGATACGCAGTATTTT	CASSLSGTGRTDTQYF
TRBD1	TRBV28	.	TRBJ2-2	TGTGCCATCATGCGAGGGGGCGACACCGGGGAGCTGTTTTTT	CAIMRGGDTGELFF
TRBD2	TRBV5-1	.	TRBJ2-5	TGCGCCAGCAGCTTGAGGCCTAGCGGGTCCCAGGAGACCCAGTACTTC	CASSLRPSGSQETQYF
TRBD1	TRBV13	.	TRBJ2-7	TGTGCCAGCAGCTTAGGTTTCAGGGACAGTAGTTACTCCTACGAGCAGTACTTC	CASSLGFRDSSYSYEQYF
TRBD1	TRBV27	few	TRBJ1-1	TGTGCCAGCAGCTCCGTGGACAGGCTGAAAGCTTTCTTT	CASSSVDRLKAFF
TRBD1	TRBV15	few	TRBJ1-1	TGTGCCACCAGCTGGACAGGGGGGAACACTGAAGCTTTCTTT	CATSWTGGNTEAFF
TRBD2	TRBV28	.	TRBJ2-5	TGTGCCAGCAGTTTACCTAGCGGGGGTGGGGAGACCCAGTACTTC	CASSLPSGGGETQYF
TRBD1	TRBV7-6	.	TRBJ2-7	TGTGCCAGCAGCTTTGGCTCGCGGACAGGGTTAGACGAGCAGTACTTC	CASSFGSRTGLDEQYF
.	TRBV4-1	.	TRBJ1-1	TGCGCCAGCAGCCAACATGGGGCTGGCACTGAAGCTTTCTTT	CASSQHGAGTEAFF
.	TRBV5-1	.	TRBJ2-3	TGCGCCAGCAGCTTGGGATCGGGAGCAGATACGCAGTATTTT	CASSLGSGADTQYF
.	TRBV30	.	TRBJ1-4	TGTGCCTGGAGTGCTACTCCCCAGGGAGGAGGTGAAAAACTGTTTTTT	CAWSATPQGGGEKLFF
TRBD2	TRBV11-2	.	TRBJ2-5	TGTGCCAGCAGGTCTTACCGACTAGCAGGAGAGACCCAGTACTTC	CASRSYRLAGETQYF
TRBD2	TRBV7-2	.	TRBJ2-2	TGTGCCAGCAGCGTAGGGGCGGGAGACACCGGGGAGCTGTTTTTT	CASSVGAGDTGELFF
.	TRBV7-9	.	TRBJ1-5	TGTGCCAGCAGCTTAGGTGGAGGGTCCAATCAGCCCCAGCATTTT	CASSLGGGSNQPQHF
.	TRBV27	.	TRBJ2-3	TGTGCCAGCAGTTTCGCCGGGGGTGGCACAGATACGCAGTATTTT	CASSFAGGGTDTQYF
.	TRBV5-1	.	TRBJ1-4	TGCGCCAGCAGCTTGGGCGCGGGGTTGGATGAAAAACTGTTTTTT	CASSLGAGLDEKLFF
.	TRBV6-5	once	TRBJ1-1	TGTGCCAGCAGTTACTCGCTCCAGGGGCGCACTGAAGCTTTCTTT	CASSYSLQGRTEAFF
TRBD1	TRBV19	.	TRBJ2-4	TGTGCCAGTAGTATCGCCCCGAGACAGGGAGCCAAAAACATTCAGTACTTC	CASSIAPRQGAKNIQYF
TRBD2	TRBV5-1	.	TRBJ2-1	TGCGCCAGCAGCGTGACTAGCGGGAGGTCAGGAAATGAGCAGTTCTTC	CASSVTSGRSGNEQFF
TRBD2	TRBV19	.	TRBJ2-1	TGTGCCAGTAGTATAAAGGGATCTAGCGGGAGGTTATCCTACAATGAGCAGTTCTTC	CASSIKGSSGRLSYNEQFF
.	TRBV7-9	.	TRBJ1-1	TGTGCCAGCAGCTTAGCCGGGGGATTAAACACTGAAGCTTTCTTT	CASSLAGGLNTEAFF
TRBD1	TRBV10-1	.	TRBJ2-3	TGCGCCAGCAGTGAGTCCCCCGCCGGGGCAGGGGGAAAAGATACGCAGTATTTT	CASSESPAGAGGKDTQYF
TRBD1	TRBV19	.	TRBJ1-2	TGTGCCAGTAGTGTTGGACAGGGGGAATATGGCTACACCTTC	CASSVGQGEYGYTF
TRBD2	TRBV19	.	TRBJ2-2	TGTGCCAGTAGTATCACGGCGGGAGGTCCGAACACCGGGGAGCTGTTTTTT	CASSITAGGPNTGELFF
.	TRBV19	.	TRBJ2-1	TGTGCCAGTAGTGGGAGGAGCTACAATGAGCAGTTCTTC	CASSGRSYNEQFF
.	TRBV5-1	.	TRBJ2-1	TGCGCCAGCGTCCCGGGAACCGGGCGGTACAATGAGCAGTTCTTC	CASVPGTGRYNEQFF
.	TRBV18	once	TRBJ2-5	TGTGCCAGCTCACGCACAGGGGGGGATGAGACCCAGTACTTC	CASSRTGGDETQYF
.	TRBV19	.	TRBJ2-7	TGTGCCAGTACCGCTAATGGACTAACCGGGCCTAGCGAGCAGTACTTC	CASTANGLTGPSEQYF
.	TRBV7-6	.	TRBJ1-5	TGTGCCAGCAGCGCCCGGGCGGGGGGAAGAGGTAGTGGCAATCAGCCCCAGCATTTT	CASSARAGGRGSGNQPQHF
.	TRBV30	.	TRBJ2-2	TGTGCCTATAGAAGGGGAGGGAACACCGGGGAGCTGTTTTTT	CAYRRGGNTGELFF
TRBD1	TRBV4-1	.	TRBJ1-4	TGCGCCAGCAGCCAAATAGGGACAGGGCTAAATGAAAAACTGTTTTTT	CASSQIGTGLNEKLFF
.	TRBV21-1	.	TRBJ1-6	TGTGCCAGCAGCAAAGAAGAAAACAGGGGGCCCTATAATTCACCCCTCCACTTT	CASSKEENRGPYNSPLHF
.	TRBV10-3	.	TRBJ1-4	TGTGCCATCAGTGAGTCAGGGGGAAGGAATGAAAAACTGTTTTTT	CAISESGGRNEKLFF
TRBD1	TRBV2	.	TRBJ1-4	TGTGCCAGCAGTGCCCGGACAGGGAGGAATGAAAAACTGTTTTTT	CASSARTGRNEKLFF
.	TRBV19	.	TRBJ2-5	TGTGCCAGTAGCACAGGTGAGACCCAGTACTTC	CASSTGETQYF
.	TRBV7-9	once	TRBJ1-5	TGTGCCAGCAGCTTAGAGCTGACCGGGACTACTAGCAATCAGCCCCAGCATTTT	CASSLELTGTTSNQPQHF
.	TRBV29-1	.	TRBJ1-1	TGCAGCGTCGCGGGGACCATGAACACTGAAGCTTTCTTT	CSVAGTMNTEAFF
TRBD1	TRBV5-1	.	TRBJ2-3	TGCGCCAGCAGCTCGTTGACAGGGGGTGTGACAGATACGCAGTATTTT	CASSSLTGGVTDTQYF
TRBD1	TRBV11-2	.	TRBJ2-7	TGTGCCAGCAGCGCAACCGGGACAGGGGCCTACGAGCAGTACTTC	CASSATGTGAYEQYF
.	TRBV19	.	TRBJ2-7	TGTGCCAGTAGTATCATTGGGGAGGTCGGCGAGCAGTACTTC	CASSIIGEVGEQYF
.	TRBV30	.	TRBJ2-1	TGTGCCTGGAGTGTACGTCCGAGGAATGAGCAGTTCTTC	CAWSVRPRNEQFF